The 6 T cell receptor beta chains below all came from one sample that was sequenced in a study of blood T cell repertoires in COVID-19. Generated by immunoSEQ multiplex PCR, the TCRdb table keeps only in-frame clones and is missing some. The data hold fewer than 200,000 clones, with about 88% observed a single time. The sequenced material came from peripheral blood. Source of these receptors: a woman in her fifties or sixties with COVID-19, enrolled during active disease.

DNA for the CDR3: TGCGCCAGCAGCTTGGCCAAGGACAGGGTTGGGGTGAACACTGAAGCTTTCTTT. It is translated as CASSLAKDRVGVNTEAFF. The genes are TRBV5-1 and TRBJ1-1, with 8 positions matching TRBD1. After removal of 0 bases from V and 0 bases from J, the junction contained 10 bases not matched to a gene. CDR3 size: 18 residues. The germline V gene encodes CDR1 SGHRS and CDR2 YFSETQ.

The chain couples TRBV3-1 (or the pseudogene TRBV3-2) to TRBJ2-1; D possibly corresponds to TRBD1 (5 bases). The V end lost 1 base, the J end lost 0 bases, and 16 bases lay between the germline ends. The germline V gene has CDR1 LGHDT and CDR2 YNNKEL (reference sequence). This CDR3 spans 18 amino acids. The CDR3 DNA reads TGTGCCAGCAGCCAAGTAGGGGCCCAGGATAGCTCCTACAATGAGCAGTTCTTC. As protein: CASSQVGAQDSSYNEQFF.

The V and J genes are TRBV5-1 and TRBJ2-1; 12 bases line up with TRBD2. This CDR3 region has 14 residues. CDR1 SGHRS and CDR2 YFSETQ come from the germline V gene. V shed 7 bases and J 7 bases; nucleotides not matched to a gene: 6. The CDR3 DNA reads TGCGCCAGCGGAAGGACTAGCGGGATGAATGAGCAGTTCTTC. Translated: CASGRTSGMNEQFF.

The rearrangement joins TRBV3-1 (or the pseudogene TRBV3-2) to TRBJ2-1; no firm D call. The CDR3 spans 15 residues. Germline CDR1 and CDR2: LGHDT and YNNKEL (reference sequence). V dropped 2 bases and J dropped 8 bases, with 16 bases sitting between them. CDR3 region: CASSQSLPQHDEQFF. The CDR3 DNA is TGTGCCAGCAGCCAATCCCTCCCTCAACACGATGAGCAGTTCTTC.

This chain's CDR3 is CASRARDRGLQPQHF. In DNA, the CDR3 is TGTGCCAGCAGGGCCCGGGACAGGGGGCTTCAGCCCCAGCATTTT. This sequence joins TRBV6-5 and TRBJ1-5; 12 bases fit TRBD1. Germline CDR1 is MNHEY and CDR2 is SVGAGI. The CDR3 covers 15 residues. V lost 6 bases, J lost 6 bases, and 6 bases stayed unmatched.

V and J are TRBV5-1 and TRBJ2-2, with 8 bases that match TRBD2. Trimming at V came to 4 bases and at J to 6 bases, leaving 5 bases not matched to a gene. Germline assignment: CDR1 SGHRS and CDR2 YFSETQ. The CDR3 is 14 residues long. CDR3: CASSLGGVPGELFF. For the CDR3, the DNA is TGCGCCAGCAGCCTCGGGGGGGTTCCCGGGGAGCTGTTTTTT.